One T cell receptor beta chain is described in this entry. The table lists this clonotype with many counts. What antigen it recognizes has not been identified. Per-nucleotide qualities are absent, and no much larger clonotype sits a single base away. This sample was included in a study of patients with pleural tuberculosis (dated by TCRdb to the mid-2010s). The cysteine opens and the phenylalanine closes a CDR3 of 15 amino acids. Kept here is only the CDR3 DNA, which spans 45 bases and is read in frame from base 1. V sheds 0 bases and J sheds 6 bases, leaving 15 bases between their ends. Via the germline V gene (reference sequence), CDR1 is DFQATT and CDR2 SNEGSKA. Sequencing took place on an Illumina Genome Analyzer IIx. TCRdb trimmed public reads at Q25 via fastp, called clones via MiXCR and kept in-frame beta chains. CDR3 protein duplicates are merged, each entry listing the most common genes and DNA. The sample table lists about 50,000 distinct CDR3 sequences, 7.3% of them with a count of one. 15% to 20% of the sample is in the top ten clones.

This TCR derives from a human donor with pleural tuberculosis. The chain couples TRBV20-1 to TRBJ2-1; TRBD2 could be the D gene, as 7 bases match. The DNA reads as follows: TGCAGTGCTAGAGATGCGGGGGCATTGGGCAATGAGCAGTTCTTC. This encodes CSARDAGALGNEQFF.